The present T cell receptor (beta chain) was sequenced within a study of T cell repertoires in ileal Crohn's disease. The overall study: Surgery for a complication: stricturing in about 60%, penetrating in about 39%. From the resection specimen's proximal margin, biopsies were taken as MI.

This clone was counted a single time. The method was immunoSEQ multiplex PCR; TCRdb's version includes in-frame clones alone and lacks a portion of them. This sample has under 6,000 clones, with around 84% found just once. Time point here: proximal margin of the surgical specimen (macroscopically non-inflamed). Patients were adults with ileal or ileocolonic Crohn's disease needing resection. V was pared by 7 bases and J by 0 bases, with 6 bases of the junction left unmatched. CDR3 size: 15 residues. Germline loops: CDR1 SNHLY, CDR2 FYNNEI. The sequence was collected from an adult with Crohn's disease. The chain couples TRBV2 to TRBJ1-1; 9 bases are a match to TRBD1. Sequencing was performed on ileal tissue. The CDR3 sequence is CASTGRTGVNTEAFF. The CDR3 DNA reads as TGTGCCAGCACGGGGCGGACAGGGGTGAACACTGAAGCTTTCTTT. Based on the CDR3 plus reference TRBV2 and TRBJ1-1, the full variable domain is EPEVTQTPSHQVTQMGQEVILRCVPISNHLYFYWYRQILGQKVEFLVSFYNNEISEKSEIFDDQFSVERPDGSNFTLKIRSTKLEDSAMYFCASTGRTGVNTEAFFGQGTRLTVV.